A single TCR beta chain is shown here with its context. Its antigen is not known. These data are taken from a study of T-cell reconstitution after alpha-beta-depleted transplantation in children. Whole-study findings and limits: In some patients, recipient T cells and intrathymic progenitors surviving conditioning explained high day-60 diversity. Newly produced T cells mostly provided counts and TCRbeta diversity after one year, as hyperexpanded clones declined.

Per germline, CDR1 DFQATT and CDR2 SNEGSKA (reference sequence). This CDR3 has 13 amino acids. V lost 4 bases, J lost 4 bases, and 14 bases lay in between. Researchers prepared the TCRbeta library using unique molecular identifiers, the study reports. TCRdb itself ran the PCR reads through MiXCR, one entry per CDR3 protein. In the table there are about a million distinct CDR3 sequences, about 29% of which are singletons. The chain carries TRBV20-1 and TRBJ2-7; D is perhaps TRBD2 (6 bases). Here the sequenced sample was PBMCs, mostly from graft donor cells, taken 360 days after TCRalphabeta/CD19-depleted stem cell transplant. This TCR was recovered from a boy in the first two years of life who had a stem cell transplant for SCID, so the T cells may come from the graft donor. The CDR3 bases are TGCAGTGCTAACCCGAGCGGGTTGTACGAGCAGTACTTC. This codes for CSANPSGLYEQYF.